The 10 T cell receptor beta chains reported below all come from one sample, sequenced in a study of T cell repertoires in cytomegalovirus infection. Using its own MiXCR run on the reads, TCRdb lists one record per CDR3 protein. This sample has fewer than 550,000 distinct CDR3 sequences, with around 27% found just once. The sample comprised PBMCs. All receptors derive from a human donor in good health (CMV status not recorded). Some clones in this sample may be carry-over from other donors' samples.

This clonotype was found a few times. J is TRBJ1-2 and V is TRBV19; D possibly corresponds to TRBD1 (6 bases). The length of the CDR3 is 16 residues. The V gene's germline CDR1 is LNHDA and CDR2 SQIVND (reference sequence). Trimming removed 5 bases from V and 5 bases from J, with 21 bases in between. CDR3 protein: CASSPIDRPATYGYTF. The CDR3 DNA sequence: TGTGCCAGTAGTCCAATCGACAGGCCGGCTACGTATGGCTACACCTTC.

This chain connects TRBV19 to TRBJ2-2, with D possibly being TRBD2 (6 bases). This CDR3 is built from 13 residues. Per the germline V gene, CDR1 is LNHDA and CDR2 is SQIVND (reference sequence). V lost 7 bases and J lost 6, with 12 bases in between. CDR3 nucleotide sequence: TGTGCCAGTAATGGGTGGAGGGCCGGGGAGCTGTTTTTT. Its translation: CASNGWRAGELFF. Complete variable domain (other parts from reference TRBV19 and TRBJ2-2): DGGITQSPKYLFRKEGQNVTLSCEQNLNHDAMYWYRQDPGQGLRLIYYSQIVNDFQKGDIAEGYSVSREKKESFPLTVTSAQKNPTAFYLCASNGWRAGELFFGEGSRLTVL.

This clonotype showed up many times. The chain joins TRBV7-8 to TRBJ2-1; D not certain. Germline assignment: CDR1 SGHVS and CDR2 FQNEAQ. With 0 bases removed from V and 2 bases from J, the gap between germline ends came to 8 bases. This CDR3 has 15 amino acids. CDR3 sequence reads: CASSLARQTYNEQFF. The CDR3 nucleotides are TGTGCCAGCAGCTTAGCAAGGCAAACCTACAATGAGCAGTTCTTC.

This clonotype appeared a few times. V gene TRBV6-2 or TRBV6-3 combines with J gene TRBJ2-6, with 10 bases identical to TRBD1. The germline V gene has CDR1 MNHEY and CDR2 SVGEGT. V gave up 2 bases and J gave up 0 bases; unmatched junction bases: 1. The CDR3 length is 17 residues. DNA for the CDR3: TGTGCCAGCAGTTACGACAGGGGGCTCTCTGGGGCCAACGTCCTGACTTTC. It encodes CASSYDRGLSGANVLTF.

This clonotype was found many times. This sequence joins TRBV7-7 and TRBJ2-1; 9 positions match TRBD2. CDR1 is SSHAT and CDR2 is FNYEAQ in the germline V gene (reference sequence). Trimming took 6 bases from V and 3 from J; bases not matched to a gene: 12. This CDR3 is 17 amino acids long. The CDR3 sequence: CASSQREGLAIYNEQFF. The CDR3 nucleotides are TGTGCCAGCAGTCAAAGGGAAGGACTAGCGATCTACAATGAGCAGTTCTTC.

The chain uses TRBV24-1 and TRBJ1-2; D is undetermined. The CDR3 runs to 13 residues. CDR1 KGHDR and CDR2 SFDVKD come from the germline V gene. V was cut by 4 bases and J by 2 bases, with 7 bases left in between. The CDR3 nucleotides read TGTGCCACCAGTGAGGCACCGAACTATGGCTACACCTTC. Amino acids: CATSEAPNYGYTF.

The DNA for the CDR3 is TGTGCCAGCAGCCTATCCCAGGGGGCGGGTGGCTACACCTTC. Its protein product is CASSLSQGAGGYTF. The chain has TRBV7-2 and TRBJ1-2; 8 positions match TRBD1. With 5 bases clipped from V and 7 bases from J, the junction kept 9 bases outside the gene matches. This CDR3 has 14 amino acids. Germline CDR1 is SGHTA and CDR2 is FQGNSA. Looking up the rest from reference TRBV7-2 and TRBJ1-2 gives the full variable domain: GAGVSQSPSNKVTEKGKDVELRCDPISGHTALYWYRQSLGQGLEFLIYFQGNSAPDKSGLPSDRFSAERTGGSVSTLTIQRTQQEDSAVYLCASSLSQGAGGYTFGSGTRLTVV.

This rearrangement joins TRBV6-5 to TRBJ2-5; D may be TRBD2 (5 bases). V gave up 1 base and J gave up 2 bases, with 8 bases separating them. The germline V gene has CDR1 MNHEY and CDR2 SVGAGI. The CDR3 has 14 amino acids. CDR3 residues: CASSYLTGQETQYF. In DNA form, the CDR3 reads TGTGCCAGCAGTTACTTGACGGGACAAGAGACCCAGTACTTC.

The chain couples TRBV25-1 to TRBJ2-7; D is possibly TRBD1 or TRBD2 (5 bases each). This CDR3 spans 15 amino acids. Trimming removed 1 base from V and 2 bases from J, with 12 bases in between. Germline values: CDR1 MGHDK, CDR2 SYGVNS. CDR3 DNA: TGTGCCAGCAGTGAATGGGAAAGGGACCCCTACGAGCAGTACTTC. Translated, it gives CASSEWERDPYEQYF.

This chain joins TRBV5-6 and TRBJ2-7, with D perhaps TRBD1 or TRBD2 (5 bases each). This CDR3 contains 12 residues. V lost 3 bases and J lost 6, with 10 bases in between. Germline assignment: CDR1 SGHDT and CDR2 YYEEEE. CDR3 residues: CASSSGTGEQYV. CDR3 nucleotides: TGTGCCAGCAGCTCCGGGACGGGCGAGCAGTACGTC.